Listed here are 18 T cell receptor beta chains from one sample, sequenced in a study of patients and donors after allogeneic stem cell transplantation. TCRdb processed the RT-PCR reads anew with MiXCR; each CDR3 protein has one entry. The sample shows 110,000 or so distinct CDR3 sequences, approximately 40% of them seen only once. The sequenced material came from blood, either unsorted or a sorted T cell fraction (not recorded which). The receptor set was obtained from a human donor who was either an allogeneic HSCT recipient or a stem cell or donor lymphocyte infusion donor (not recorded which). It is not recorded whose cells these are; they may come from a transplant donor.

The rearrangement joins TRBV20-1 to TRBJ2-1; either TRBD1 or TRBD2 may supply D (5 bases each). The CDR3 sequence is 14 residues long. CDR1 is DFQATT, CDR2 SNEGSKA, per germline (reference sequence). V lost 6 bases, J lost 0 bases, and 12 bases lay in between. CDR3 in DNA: TGCAGTGCAGCCAGGGACCCCTCCTACAATGAGCAGTTCTTC. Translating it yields CSAARDPSYNEQFF.

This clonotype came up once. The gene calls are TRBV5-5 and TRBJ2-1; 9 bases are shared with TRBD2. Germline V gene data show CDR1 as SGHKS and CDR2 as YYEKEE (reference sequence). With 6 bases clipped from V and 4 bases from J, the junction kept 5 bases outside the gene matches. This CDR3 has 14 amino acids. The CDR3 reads CASNSGLAYNEQFF. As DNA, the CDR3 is TGTGCCAGCAACTCGGGACTAGCTTACAATGAGCAGTTCTTC.

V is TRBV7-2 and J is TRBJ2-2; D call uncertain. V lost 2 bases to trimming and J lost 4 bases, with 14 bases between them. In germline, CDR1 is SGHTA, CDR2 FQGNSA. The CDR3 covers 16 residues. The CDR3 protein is CASSLSPPTITGELFF. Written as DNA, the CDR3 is TGTGCCAGCAGCTTATCTCCCCCAACTATCACCGGGGAGCTGTTTTTT.

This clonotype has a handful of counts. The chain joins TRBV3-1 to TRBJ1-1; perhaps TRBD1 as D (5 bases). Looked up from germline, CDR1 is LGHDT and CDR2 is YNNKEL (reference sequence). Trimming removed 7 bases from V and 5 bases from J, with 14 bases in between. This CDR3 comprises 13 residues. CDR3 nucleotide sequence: TGTGCCAGCACCAGGGCCCTCGGGACTGAAGCTTTCTTT. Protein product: CASTRALGTEAFF.

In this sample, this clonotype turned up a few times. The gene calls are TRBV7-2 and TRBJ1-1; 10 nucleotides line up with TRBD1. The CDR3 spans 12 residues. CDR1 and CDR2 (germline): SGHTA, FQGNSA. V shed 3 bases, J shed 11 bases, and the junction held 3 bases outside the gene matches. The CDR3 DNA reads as TGTGCCAGCAGCTTCGACAGGGGGCTGGCTTTCTTT. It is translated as CASSFDRGLAFF.

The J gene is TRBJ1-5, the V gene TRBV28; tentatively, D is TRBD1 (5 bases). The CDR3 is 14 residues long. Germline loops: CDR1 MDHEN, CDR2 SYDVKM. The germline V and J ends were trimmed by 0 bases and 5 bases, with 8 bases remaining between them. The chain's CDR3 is CASSLWTVYQPQHF. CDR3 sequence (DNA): TGTGCCAGCAGTTTATGGACAGTTTATCAGCCCCAGCATTTT. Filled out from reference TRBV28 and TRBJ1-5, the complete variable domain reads DVKVTQSSRYLVKRTGEKVFLECVQDMDHENMFWYRQDPGLGLRLIYFSYDVKMKEKGDIPEGYSVSREKKERFSLILESASTNQTSMYLCASSLWTVYQPQHFGDGTRLSIL.

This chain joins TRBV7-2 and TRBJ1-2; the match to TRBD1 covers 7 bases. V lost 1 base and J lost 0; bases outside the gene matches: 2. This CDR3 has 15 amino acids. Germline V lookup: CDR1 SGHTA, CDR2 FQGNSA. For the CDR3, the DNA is TGTGCCAGCAGCTTAGTGGGACAGTCTAACTATGGCTACACCTTC. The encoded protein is CASSLVGQSNYGYTF.

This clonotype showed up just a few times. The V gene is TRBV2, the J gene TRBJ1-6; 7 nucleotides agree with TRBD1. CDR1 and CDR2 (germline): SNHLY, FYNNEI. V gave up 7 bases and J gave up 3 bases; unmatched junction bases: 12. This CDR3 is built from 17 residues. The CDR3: CASTVSDRTLYNSPLHF. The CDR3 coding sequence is TGTGCCAGCACTGTATCGGACAGGACCCTCTATAATTCACCCCTCCACTTT.

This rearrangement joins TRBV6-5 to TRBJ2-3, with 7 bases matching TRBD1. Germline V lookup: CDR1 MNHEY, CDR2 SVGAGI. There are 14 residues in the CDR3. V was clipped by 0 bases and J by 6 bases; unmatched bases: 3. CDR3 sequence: CASSYSGGEDTQYF. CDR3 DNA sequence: TGTGCCAGCAGTTACTCAGGGGGCGAGGATACGCAGTATTTT.

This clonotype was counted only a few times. CDR3 DNA sequence: TGTGCCAGCAAAGTACCAGGACTGGTTAGAAACACCATATATTTT. Amino acids: CASKVPGLVRNTIYF. V usage is TRBV12-3 or TRBV12-4 and J usage is TRBJ1-3, with no clear D. V was cut by 7 bases and J by 5 bases, with 18 bases left in between. This CDR3 spans 15 amino acids.

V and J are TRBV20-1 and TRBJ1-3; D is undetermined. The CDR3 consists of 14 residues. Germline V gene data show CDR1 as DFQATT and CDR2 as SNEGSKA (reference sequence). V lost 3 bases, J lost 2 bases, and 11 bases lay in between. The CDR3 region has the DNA TGCAGTGCTAGCCCAAGGGTACCTGGAAACACCATATATTTT. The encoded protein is CSASPRVPGNTIYF.

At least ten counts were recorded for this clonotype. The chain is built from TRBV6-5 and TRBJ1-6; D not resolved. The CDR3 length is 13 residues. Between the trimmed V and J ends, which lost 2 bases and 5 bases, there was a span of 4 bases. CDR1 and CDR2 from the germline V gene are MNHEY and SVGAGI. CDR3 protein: CASSYEDNSPLHF. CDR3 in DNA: TGTGCCAGCAGTTACGAGGATAATTCACCCCTCCACTTT.

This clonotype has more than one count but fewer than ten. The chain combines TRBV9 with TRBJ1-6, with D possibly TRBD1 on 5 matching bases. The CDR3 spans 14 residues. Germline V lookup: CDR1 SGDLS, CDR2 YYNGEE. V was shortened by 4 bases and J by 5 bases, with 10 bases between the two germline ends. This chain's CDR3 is CASSQGEDNSPLHF. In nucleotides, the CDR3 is TGTGCCAGCAGCCAAGGGGAGGATAATTCACCCCTCCACTTT.

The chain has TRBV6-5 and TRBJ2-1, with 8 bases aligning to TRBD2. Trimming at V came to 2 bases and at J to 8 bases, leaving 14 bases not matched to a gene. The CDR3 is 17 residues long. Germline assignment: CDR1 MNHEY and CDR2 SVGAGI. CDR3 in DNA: TGTGCCAGCAGTTACCGACCCGCGGGACTAGTAGGGCATGAGCAGTTCTTC. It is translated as CASSYRPAGLVGHEQFF.

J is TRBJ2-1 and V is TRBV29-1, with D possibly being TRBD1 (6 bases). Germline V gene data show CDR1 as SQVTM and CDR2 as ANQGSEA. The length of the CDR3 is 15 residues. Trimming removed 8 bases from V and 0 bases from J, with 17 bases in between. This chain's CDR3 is CSLVAGGSSYNEQFF. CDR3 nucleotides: TGCAGCCTTGTCGCTGGGGGCAGCTCCTACAATGAGCAGTTCTTC.

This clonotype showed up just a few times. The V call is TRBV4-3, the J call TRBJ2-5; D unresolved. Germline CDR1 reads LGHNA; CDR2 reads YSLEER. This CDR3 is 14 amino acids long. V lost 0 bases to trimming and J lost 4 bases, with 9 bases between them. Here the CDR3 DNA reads TGCGCCAGCAGCCAAGAAGTGGGAAGAGAGACCCAGTACTTC. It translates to CASSQEVGRETQYF.

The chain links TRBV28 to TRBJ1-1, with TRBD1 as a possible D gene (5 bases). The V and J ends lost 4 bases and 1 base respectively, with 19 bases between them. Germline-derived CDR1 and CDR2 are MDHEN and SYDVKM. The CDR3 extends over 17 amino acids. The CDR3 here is CASSSHRNAGGNTEAFF. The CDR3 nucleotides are TGTGCCAGCAGTTCCCACAGGAATGCAGGAGGGAACACTGAAGCTTTCTTT.

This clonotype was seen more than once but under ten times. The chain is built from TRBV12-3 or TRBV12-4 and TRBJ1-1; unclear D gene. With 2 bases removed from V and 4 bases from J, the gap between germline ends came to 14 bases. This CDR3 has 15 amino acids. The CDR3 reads CASSLMAAFGTEAFF. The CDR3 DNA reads TGTGCCAGCAGTTTAATGGCAGCGTTCGGCACTGAAGCTTTCTTT.